This is a list of T cell receptor beta chains from one sample in a study of vaccination and CD4 T cells after COVID-19. Their antigens are not known. TCRdb re-analysed the PCR reads in MiXCR, keeping a single row per CDR3 protein. The sample carries some 10,000 distinct CDR3 sequences, roughly three quarters recorded once. The sequenced sample was CD4+ T cells from blood, cultured in vitro. The receptor source for this set is a human donor who had recovered from COVID-19. The CDR3 runs from the conserved cysteine through the conserved F or W. The order of the fields is D gene, J gene, V gene, clone size, CDR3 DNA, CDR3 protein. A D gene is named only where the DNA matches it firmly. The size field is filled for only some rows; it gives once, few, many or a size class.

d_gene: -
j_gene: TRBJ2-2
v_gene: TRBV19
abundance: -
CDR3nt: TGTGCCAGTAGTGAGAGGTGGAACACCGGGGAGCTGTTTTTT
CDR3aa: CASSERWNTGELFF

d_gene: -
j_gene: TRBJ2-2
v_gene: TRBV15
abundance: -
CDR3nt: TGTGCCACCAGCAGAGATCGAGGAGGACTTCTAAACACCGGGGAGCTGTTTTTT
CDR3aa: CATSRDRGGLLNTGELFF

d_gene: -
j_gene: TRBJ1-2
v_gene: TRBV30
abundance: -
CDR3nt: TGTGCCCGGGATGGCCAGAACTATGGCTACACCTTC
CDR3aa: CARDGQNYGYTF

d_gene: TRBD2
j_gene: TRBJ2-5
v_gene: TRBV7-2
abundance: -
CDR3nt: TGTGCCAGCAGCTCAACACTAGCGGGAGGGCCCAAGACCCAGTACTTC
CDR3aa: CASSSTLAGGPKTQYF

d_gene: TRBD1
j_gene: TRBJ2-5
v_gene: TRBV2
abundance: -
CDR3nt: TGTGCCAGCAGAGCGGACAGGGGAGAGACCCAGTACTTC
CDR3aa: CASRADRGETQYF

d_gene: -
j_gene: TRBJ1-3
v_gene: TRBV6-5
abundance: -
CDR3nt: TGTGCCAGCAGTTGGACAGCTGGAAACACCATATATTTT
CDR3aa: CASSWTAGNTIYF

d_gene: -
j_gene: TRBJ2-5
v_gene: TRBV2
abundance: -
CDR3nt: TGTGCCAGCAGTGGGGCTGAGACCCAGTACTTC
CDR3aa: CASSGAETQYF

d_gene: -
j_gene: TRBJ1-1
v_gene: TRBV2
abundance: -
CDR3nt: TGTGCCAGCACGTTAGTTGAAGCTTTCTTT
CDR3aa: CASTLVEAFF

d_gene: -
j_gene: TRBJ1-5
v_gene: TRBV18
abundance: -
CDR3nt: TGTGCCAGCTCAGAGGGGGGGTACAATCAGCCCCAGCATTTT
CDR3aa: CASSEGGYNQPQHF

d_gene: TRBD1
j_gene: TRBJ2-7
v_gene: TRBV20-1
abundance: -
CDR3nt: TGCAGTGCTAGAGGGACAGGGGGCGAATTTACCTACGAGCAGTACTTC
CDR3aa: CSARGTGGEFTYEQYF

d_gene: -
j_gene: TRBJ2-2
v_gene: TRBV7-2
abundance: large
CDR3nt: TGTGCCAGCAGCTTAGAACGGCACAGCCAGCTGAACACCGGGGAGCTGTTTTTT
CDR3aa: CASSLERHSQLNTGELFF

d_gene: -
j_gene: TRBJ1-1
v_gene: TRBV7-7
abundance: -
CDR3nt: TGTGCTAGCAGCCGCGACAGCAACGCTGAAGCTTTCTTT
CDR3aa: CASSRDSNAEAFF

d_gene: TRBD1
j_gene: TRBJ2-7
v_gene: TRBV27
abundance: -
CDR3nt: TGTGCCAGCAGTTTAACCGCCAGGACAGGGGGCTACGAGCAGTACTTC
CDR3aa: CASSLTARTGGYEQYF

d_gene: TRBD1
j_gene: TRBJ1-2
v_gene: TRBV12-5
abundance: once
CDR3nt: TGTGCTAGTGGTTTGGACAGTAAACAGGGGGCGGGGAACTATGGCTACACCTTC
CDR3aa: CASGLDSKQGAGNYGYTF

d_gene: -
j_gene: TRBJ2-2
v_gene: TRBV11-2
abundance: -
CDR3nt: TGTGCCAGCAGCTTCCAGAACACCGGGGAGCTGTTTTTT
CDR3aa: CASSFQNTGELFF

d_gene: -
j_gene: TRBJ2-5
v_gene: TRBV20-1
abundance: -
CDR3nt: TGCAGTGCTAGAGCGCGCCCGACTGCGGGGGAGACCCAGTACTTC
CDR3aa: CSARARPTAGETQYF

d_gene: -
j_gene: TRBJ2-3
v_gene: TRBV27
abundance: -
CDR3nt: TGTGCCAGCAGCCTATTTTCTAGCACAGATACGCAGTATTTT
CDR3aa: CASSLFSSTDTQYF

d_gene: TRBD1
j_gene: TRBJ1-2
v_gene: TRBV15
abundance: few
CDR3nt: TGTGCCACCAGCATGGAAGGGTTTAGACAGGGAGACGGCTACACCTTC
CDR3aa: CATSMEGFRQGDGYTF

d_gene: -
j_gene: TRBJ2-5
v_gene: TRBV5-1
abundance: -
CDR3nt: TGCGCCAGCAGGAGACAGCAAAGGGCGGTCGCAGAGACCCAGTACTTC
CDR3aa: CASRRQQRAVAETQYF

d_gene: -
j_gene: TRBJ1-5
v_gene: TRBV6-2/TRBV6-3
abundance: -
CDR3nt: TGTGCCAGCAGTTGGCGGGGTACGAACAATCAGCCCCAGCATTTT
CDR3aa: CASSWRGTNNQPQHF

d_gene: -
j_gene: TRBJ1-1
v_gene: TRBV4-1
abundance: -
CDR3nt: TGCGCCAGCAGCCCACTAGTTTCGAGCACTGAAGCTTTCTTT
CDR3aa: CASSPLVSSTEAFF

d_gene: -
j_gene: TRBJ1-1
v_gene: TRBV6-2/TRBV6-3
abundance: -
CDR3nt: TGTGCCAGCAGTTACGTGGCGAGAGGGAGGACTGAAGCTTTCTTT
CDR3aa: CASSYVARGRTEAFF

d_gene: -
j_gene: TRBJ2-7
v_gene: TRBV6-5
abundance: -
CDR3nt: TGTGCCAGCAGTTCGGACGGATTCGACTCCTACGAGCAGTACTTC
CDR3aa: CASSSDGFDSYEQYF

d_gene: TRBD2
j_gene: TRBJ2-3
v_gene: TRBV20-1
abundance: -
CDR3nt: TGCAGTGCTAGAATTAGCGGGGGTAGCACAGATACGCAGTATTTT
CDR3aa: CSARISGGSTDTQYF

d_gene: -
j_gene: TRBJ1-6
v_gene: TRBV20-1
abundance: -
CDR3nt: TGCAGTGCTAGAGACCCCTTAATCGGGGGGTTATCCTATAATTCACCCCTCCACTTT
CDR3aa: CSARDPLIGGLSYNSPLHF

d_gene: -
j_gene: TRBJ1-1
v_gene: TRBV27
abundance: -
CDR3nt: TGTGCCAGCAGTTTAGGCGGGGGGATGAACACTGAAGCTTTCTTT
CDR3aa: CASSLGGGMNTEAFF

d_gene: -
j_gene: TRBJ2-3
v_gene: TRBV7-2
abundance: -
CDR3nt: TGTGCCAGCAGCCGCGGGGCGGGGGCGGTCGATACGCAGTATTTT
CDR3aa: CASSRGAGAVDTQYF

d_gene: TRBD1
j_gene: TRBJ1-5
v_gene: TRBV2
abundance: -
CDR3nt: TGTGCCAGCAGTGACCGGACAGGGAATCAGCCCCAGCATTTT
CDR3aa: CASSDRTGNQPQHF

d_gene: TRBD1
j_gene: TRBJ1-1
v_gene: TRBV20-1
abundance: large
CDR3nt: TGCAGTGGTACCTGGGGCAGGGGGCTTACTGCTGAAGCTTTCTTT
CDR3aa: CSGTWGRGLTAEAFF

d_gene: TRBD1
j_gene: TRBJ2-5
v_gene: TRBV5-1
abundance: -
CDR3nt: TGCGCCAGCAGCTCCGGACAGGACGGCCAGACCCAGTACTTC
CDR3aa: CASSSGQDGQTQYF

d_gene: -
j_gene: TRBJ2-2
v_gene: TRBV6-1
abundance: large
CDR3nt: TGTGCCAGCAGTGCCGCCGGGGGGCGGTCGGGCGGGGAGCTGTTTTTT
CDR3aa: CASSAAGGRSGGELFF

d_gene: -
j_gene: TRBJ1-6
v_gene: TRBV7-2
abundance: -
CDR3nt: TGTGCCAGCAGCCGTACAAATTCACCCCTCCACTTT
CDR3aa: CASSRTNSPLHF

d_gene: -
j_gene: TRBJ1-5
v_gene: TRBV20-1
abundance: once
CDR3nt: TGCAGTGTACCGGGACAAAATCAGCCCCAGCATTTT
CDR3aa: CSVPGQNQPQHF

d_gene: -
j_gene: TRBJ1-6
v_gene: TRBV4-2
abundance: -
CDR3nt: TGTGCCAGCAGCCAAGGTCCCAGTCTGAACCTAGATTCACCCCTCCACTTT
CDR3aa: CASSQGPSLNLDSPLHF

d_gene: TRBD1
j_gene: TRBJ1-5
v_gene: TRBV5-6
abundance: -
CDR3nt: TGTGCCAGCAGCTTGGGACAGGGTGATCAGCCCCAGCATTTT
CDR3aa: CASSLGQGDQPQHF

d_gene: -
j_gene: TRBJ2-3
v_gene: TRBV7-2
abundance: -
CDR3nt: TGTGCCAGCAAGAGGTACCTTACAGATACGCAGTATTTT
CDR3aa: CASKRYLTDTQYF

d_gene: -
j_gene: TRBJ1-1
v_gene: TRBV27
abundance: -
CDR3nt: TGTGCCAGCAGTTCAGGGGACACTGAAGCTTTCTTT
CDR3aa: CASSSGDTEAFF

d_gene: -
j_gene: TRBJ1-3
v_gene: TRBV6-1
abundance: once
CDR3nt: TGTGCCGGGAGGCAGGGCATATCCTCTGGAAACACCATATATTTT
CDR3aa: CAGRQGISSGNTIYF

d_gene: -
j_gene: TRBJ1-2
v_gene: TRBV6-1
abundance: once
CDR3nt: TGTGCCAGCAGTCTCCAACCGGACTATGGCTACACCTTC
CDR3aa: CASSLQPDYGYTF

d_gene: -
j_gene: TRBJ2-2
v_gene: TRBV15
abundance: -
CDR3nt: TGTGCCACCAGCAGAGACCGTGTCACCGGGGAGCTGTTTTTT
CDR3aa: CATSRDRVTGELFF